This TCR beta chain was obtained from a study of T cells in women clearing cervical HPV infection. Regarding the study as a whole: CIN3+ cases had significantly higher TCR repertoire richness than controls, but evenness did not differ. TRBV6-7 abundance was lower in cases than controls (around 0.1% versus 0.15%).

Germline CDR1 reads SNHLY; CDR2 reads FYNNEI. CDR3 length equals 16 residues. Only in-frame clones appear in the TCRdb table, and some are missing; sequencing was by immunoSEQ multiplex PCR. This sample's table has about 32,000 clones. Of note for this clone: No antigen is known for it. The read stops 3 residues short of the end of the CDR3; the missing end is completed from the germline J gene.

MY09/MY11 PCR detected cervical HPV DNA; dot-blot assigned genotypes. V gene TRBV2 combines with J gene TRBJ1-1; the D is unclear. This TCR derives from a woman between 18 and 70 years old with a cervical HPV16 infection that either progressed to CIN3+ or cleared (not recorded which). Sequencing was performed on blood buffy coat. This CDR3 is CASSLTSDYFGETAFF. The DNA read from the CDR3 is TGTGCCAGCAGCCTGACCTCGGACTATTTTGGGGAGACA.